This T cell receptor beta chain was obtained from a study of CD8+ T cells in alopecia areata. The study, taken as a whole, reports: Scalp data also include sequences from resident alphabeta T cells of normal skin. Affected lesional scalp, above all in alopecia totalis/universalis, was more clonal than normal scalp.

Both peripheral blood and punch biopsies of lesional scalp skin were obtained from patients who had alopecia areata. Remarks on this clone: Its cognate antigen is unknown.

cDNA serving as the sequencing template came from extracted, reverse transcribed RNA. Sequencing was performed with immunoSEQ multiplex PCR; in TCRdb, only in-frame clones are kept and a portion is missing. The sample contains roughly 60,000 clones, roughly two fifths of which appear only once. This CDR3 has 14 amino acids. V was trimmed by 4 bases and J by 10 bases, leaving 17 bases between them. Germline V lookup: CDR1 MNHEY, CDR2 SMNVEV (reference sequence). The clonotype comes from a human donor with alopecia areata. The sample taken for sequencing was NKG2D-low CD8+ T cells sorted from blood. The rearrangement links TRBV27 to TRBJ2-1; the D gene is possibly TRBD1 (5 bases). The CDR3: CASSYPAGASEQFF. The DNA of the CDR3 is TGTGCCAGCAGTTATCCGGCTGGGGCTTCCGAGCAGTTCTTC.